These 13 T cell receptor beta chains were all obtained from the same sample, sequenced in a study of cytomegalovirus exposure and HLA in healthy donors. The PCR was carried out with 60 Vbeta primers and 13 Jbeta primers. Produced via immunoSEQ multiplex PCR; TCRdb's table is partial and in-frame only. The profile shows approximately 140,000 clones, around four fifths of them singletons. The sequenced sample consisted of PBMCs. The receptors originated from a boy between 2 and 10 years old in good health and CMV-seronegative.

This chain joins TRBV4-1 and TRBJ1-5; TRBD1 aligns across 10 bases. The CDR3 is 15 residues long. Germline V gene data show CDR1 as MGHRA and CDR2 as YSYEKL. Trimming took 5 bases from V and 7 from J; bases not matched to a gene: 8. The CDR3 DNA is TGCGCCAGCAGCGCCGCGACAGGGGGCGTACAGCCCCAGCATTTT. This translates into CASSAATGGVQPQHF.

DNA of the CDR3: TGCGCCAGCAGTGACAGGGGGCATGGCTACACCTTC. It specifies CASSDRGHGYTF. J is TRBJ1-2 and V is TRBV10-2; 8 nucleotides match TRBD1. V gave up 3 bases and J gave up 6 bases; unmatched junction bases: 0. Germline assignment: CDR1 WSHSY and CDR2 SAAADI. The CDR3 is 12 residues long.

V and J are TRBV9 and TRBJ1-1; D is possibly TRBD1 (6 bases). Germline values: CDR1 SGDLS, CDR2 YYNGEE. Trimming removed 3 bases at V and 2 bases at J, with 11 bases between. The CDR3 spans 14 residues. CDR3 coding DNA: TGTGCCAGCAGCGCAAGAGGGGGTAACACTGAAGCTTTCTTT. This sequence encodes CASSARGGNTEAFF.

This clone was seen a single time. The genes are TRBV2 and TRBJ2-7; D is unclear. V was clipped by 6 bases and J by 0 bases, with 9 bases between them. Germline CDR1 SNHLY, CDR2 FYNNEI. The CDR3 length is 13 residues. Here the CDR3 reads CASRPPSSYEQYF. Here the CDR3 DNA reads TGTGCCAGCAGGCCTCCGAGCTCCTACGAGCAGTACTTC. The full variable domain, its missing parts supplied by reference TRBV2 and TRBJ2-7, is EPEVTQTPSHQVTQMGQEVILRCVPISNHLYFYWYRQILGQKVEFLVSFYNNEISEKSEIFDDQFSVERPDGSNFTLKIRSTKLEDSAMYFCASRPPSSYEQYFGPGTRLTVT.

J is TRBJ1-2 and V is TRBV19, with a weak D call TRBD1 (5 bases). The CDR3 runs to 15 residues. Germline CDR1 LNHDA, CDR2 SQIVND (reference sequence). V was shortened by 8 bases and J by 4 bases, with 20 bases between the two germline ends. The DNA for the CDR3 is TGTGCCAGTCAACCCGGGGGGGAACCAAGCTATGGCTACACCTTC. Translating gives CASQPGGEPSYGYTF.

This sequence joins TRBV6-6 and TRBJ2-3, with TRBD1 matching over 7 bases. The ends lost 7 bases at V and 4 bases at J; junction bases unmatched: 11. CDR3 length equals 15 residues. Per germline, CDR1 MNHNY and CDR2 SVGAGI (reference sequence). CDR3 loop: CASKTGSRESDTQYF. DNA for the CDR3: TGTGCCAGCAAGACAGGGTCAAGGGAGTCAGATACGCAGTATTTT.

The chain recombines TRBV15 with TRBJ1-5, with TRBD1 matching 7 bases. Trimming cost V 3 bases and J 3 bases; bases outside gene matches: 5. This CDR3 comprises 15 residues. CDR1 and CDR2 from the germline V gene are LNHNV and YYDKDF (reference sequence). CDR3 coding DNA: TGTGCCACCAGCAGCCCAGACAGGGACAATCAGCCCCAGCATTTT. This translates into CATSSPDRDNQPQHF.

The chain has TRBV7-9 and TRBJ2-3; no clear D gene. The V end was cut by 4 bases, the J end by 0 bases, with 11 bases between. The CDR3 contains 15 residues. Germline lookup yields CDR1 SEHNR and CDR2 FQNEAQ (reference sequence). The CDR3 DNA sequence: TGTGCCAGCAGCTCGCGAACTATGAGCACAGATACGCAGTATTTT. It translates to CASSSRTMSTDTQYF.

The rearrangement links TRBV6-1 to TRBJ1-6; weak D call: TRBD1 (6 bases). The CDR3 runs 13 residues. Trimming pared 5 bases from V and 9 bases from J, leaving 11 bases between. Germline-derived CDR1 and CDR2 are MNHNS and SASEGT. CDR3 DNA sequence: TGTGCCAGCAGTCCCCGGACAGTTTCACCCCTCCACTTT. This encodes CASSPRTVSPLHF.

CDR3 sequence: CASSQPGLTQGPNWGANVLTF. DNA for the CDR3: TGCGCCAGCAGCCAACCCGGCCTGACTCAGGGCCCAAACTGGGGGGCCAACGTCCTGACTTTC. This chain links TRBV4-1 with TRBJ2-6; D may be TRBD1 (5 bases). The CDR3 is made up of 21 amino acids. The germline V and J ends were trimmed by 2 bases and 4 bases, with 27 bases remaining between them. Germline loops: CDR1 MGHRA, CDR2 YSYEKL.

Note on this clone: In the same sample, other DNA sequences code for this CDR3. V gene TRBV5-1 combines with J gene TRBJ1-3, with D perhaps TRBD1 (6 bases). This CDR3 contains 14 residues. The germline V gene has CDR1 SGHRS and CDR2 YFSETQ. Trimming removed 0 bases from V and 2 bases from J, with 6 bases in between. CDR3 nucleotides: TGCGCCAGCAGCTTGGACAGGGCTGGAAACACCATATATTTT. Residues: CASSLDRAGNTIYF. The full variable domain, rest sourced from reference TRBV5-1 and TRBJ1-3, is KAGVTQTPRYLIKTRGQQVTLSCSPISGHRSVSWYQQTPGQGLQFLFEYFSETQRNKGNFPGRFSGRQFSNSRSEMNVSTLELGDSALYLCASSLDRAGNTIYFGEGSWLTVV.

The J gene is TRBJ1-3, the V gene TRBV9; D gene unclear. The CDR3 contains 13 residues. Germline V gene lookup returns CDR1 SGDLS and CDR2 YYNGEE. The ends were cut back, 6 bases at V and 8 bases at J, with 15 bases in the middle. The CDR3 DNA reads TGTGCCAGCACCCCCCCTGGAGGGTACACCATATATTTT. Translated, it gives CASTPPGGYTIYF.

V is TRBV4-1 and J is TRBJ2-1, with 8 bases identical to TRBD2. V was clipped by 6 bases and J by 0 bases; unmatched bases: 4. The CDR3 is 15 residues long. Germline CDR1 MGHRA, CDR2 YSYEKL. The CDR3 DNA reads as TGCGCCAGCAGTCCGAGCGGGAGCTCCTACAATGAGCAGTTCTTC. Encoded protein: CASSPSGSSYNEQFF.